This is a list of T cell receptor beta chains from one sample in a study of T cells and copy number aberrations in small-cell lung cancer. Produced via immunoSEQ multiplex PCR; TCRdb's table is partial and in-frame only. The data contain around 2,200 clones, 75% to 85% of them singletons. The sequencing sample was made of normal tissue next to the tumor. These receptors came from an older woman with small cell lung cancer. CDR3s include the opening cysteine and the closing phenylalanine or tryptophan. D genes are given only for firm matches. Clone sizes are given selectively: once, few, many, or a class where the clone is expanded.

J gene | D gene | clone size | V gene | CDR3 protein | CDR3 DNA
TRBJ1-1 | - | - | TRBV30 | CAWSERTEAFF | TGTGCCTGGAGTGAGCGTACTGAAGCTTTCTTT
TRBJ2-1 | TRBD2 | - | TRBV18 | CANSQNGLAGNNEQFF | TGTGCCAACTCACAAAACGGACTAGCGGGCAACAATGAGCAGTTCTTC
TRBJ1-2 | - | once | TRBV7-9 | CASSTSDQTGYTF | TGTGCCAGCAGCACCAGCGACCAGACAGGCTACACCTTC
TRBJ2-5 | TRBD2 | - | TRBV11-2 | CASSLVPAGVQETQYF | TGTGCCAGCAGCTTAGTCCCAGCGGGGGTGCAAGAGACCCAGTACTTC
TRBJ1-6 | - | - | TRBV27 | CASSRGQRNSPLHF | TGTGCCAGCAGCCGGGGGCAACGAAATTCACCCCTCCACTTT
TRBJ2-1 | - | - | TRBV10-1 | CASRLDSSHEQFF | TGCGCCAGCCGACTAGATTCCAGCCATGAGCAGTTCTTC
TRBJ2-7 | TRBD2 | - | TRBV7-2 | CASSPRDYFIYEQYF | TGTGCCAGCAGCCCCCGGGACTACTTTATCTACGAGCAGTACTTC
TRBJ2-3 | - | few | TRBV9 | CASNLGRADTQYF | TGTGCCAGCAATCTGGGGCGGGCAGATACGCAGTATTTT
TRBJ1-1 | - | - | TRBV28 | CASRVVNTEAFF | TGTGCCAGCAGAGTGGTTAACACTGAAGCTTTCTTT
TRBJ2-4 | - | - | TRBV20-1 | CSARDRNLYF | TGCAGTGCTAGAGATCGAAACCTGTACTTC
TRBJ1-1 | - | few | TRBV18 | CASSPFQGSRDTEAFF | TGTGCCAGCTCACCCTTTCAGGGAAGTCGGGACACTGAAGCTTTCTTT
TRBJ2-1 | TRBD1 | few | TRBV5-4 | CASSADRDGLKQFF | TGTGCCAGCAGCGCGGACAGGGATGGCCTCAAGCAGTTCTTC
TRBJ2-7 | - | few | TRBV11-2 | CASSLGTEQYF | TGTGCCAGCAGTTTGGGGACCGAGCAGTACTTC
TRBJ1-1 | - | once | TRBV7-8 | CASSYNGQLGAFF | TGTGCCAGCAGCTACAACGGACAGTTGGGAGCTTTCTTT
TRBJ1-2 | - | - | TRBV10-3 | CAISDRGINYGYTF | TGTGCCATCAGTGACAGAGGTATAAACTATGGCTACACCTTC
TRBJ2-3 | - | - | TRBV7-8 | CASSIWTFGTDTQYF | TGTGCCAGCAGTATCTGGACTTTCGGTACAGATACGCAGTATTTT
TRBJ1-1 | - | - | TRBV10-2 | CASSELNEAFF | TGCGCCAGCAGTGAGTTAAATGAAGCTTTCTTT
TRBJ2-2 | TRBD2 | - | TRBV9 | CASSARKGGLAGAGELFF | TGTGCCAGCAGCGCCCGAAAGGGTGGGCTAGCGGGGGCCGGGGAGCTGTTTTTT
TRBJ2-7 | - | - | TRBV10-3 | CAISDGYEQYF | TGTGCCATCAGTGACGGCTACGAGCAGTACTTC
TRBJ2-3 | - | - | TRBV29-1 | CSVENGAQDTDTQYF | TGCAGCGTTGAAAATGGGGCACAAGACACAGATACGCAGTATTTT
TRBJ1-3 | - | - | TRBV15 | CATSRTVQDSGNTIYF | TGTGCCACCAGCAGAACGGTGCAAGACTCTGGAAACACCATATATTTT
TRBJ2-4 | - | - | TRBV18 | CASYQPGLAKNIQYF | TGTGCCAGCTACCAACCAGGGTTAGCCAAAAACATTCAGTACTTC
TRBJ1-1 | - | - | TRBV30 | CAWSNLAGEAFF | TGTGCCTGGAGTAACCTAGCGGGAGAAGCTTTCTTT
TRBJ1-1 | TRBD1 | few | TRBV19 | CASRPRDRGQMNTEAFF | TGTGCCAGTAGGCCACGGGACAGGGGGCAGATGAACACTGAAGCTTTCTTT
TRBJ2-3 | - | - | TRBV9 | CASSDGTPTDTQYF | TGTGCCAGCAGCGACGGGACTCCCACAGATACGCAGTATTTT
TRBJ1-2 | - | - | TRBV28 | CASSSFQGYYGYTF | TGTGCCAGCAGCTCCTTTCAGGGGTACTATGGCTACACCTTC
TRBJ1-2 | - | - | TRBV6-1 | CASSEAGGMDGYTF | TGTGCCAGCAGTGAAGCAGGGGGAATGGATGGCTACACCTTC
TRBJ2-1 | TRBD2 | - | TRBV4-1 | CASSRGPGLAGGGGYNEQFF | TGCGCCAGCAGCCGAGGACCGGGACTAGCGGGAGGTGGTGGCTACAATGAGCAGTTCTTC